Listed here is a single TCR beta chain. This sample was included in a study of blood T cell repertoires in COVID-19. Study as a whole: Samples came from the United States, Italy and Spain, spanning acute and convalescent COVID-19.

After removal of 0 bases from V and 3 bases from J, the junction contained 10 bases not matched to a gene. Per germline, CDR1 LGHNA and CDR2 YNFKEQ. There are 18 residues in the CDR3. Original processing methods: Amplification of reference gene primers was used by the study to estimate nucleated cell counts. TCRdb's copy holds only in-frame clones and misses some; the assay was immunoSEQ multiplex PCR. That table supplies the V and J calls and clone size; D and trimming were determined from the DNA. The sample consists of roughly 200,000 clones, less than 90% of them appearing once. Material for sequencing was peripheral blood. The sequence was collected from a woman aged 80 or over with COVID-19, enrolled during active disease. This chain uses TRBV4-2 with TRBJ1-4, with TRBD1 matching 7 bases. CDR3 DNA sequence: TGTGCCAGCAGCCAAGACTTTACAGGGGCGATGGCTAATGAAAAACTGTTTTTT. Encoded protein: CASSQDFTGAMANEKLFF.